This TCR beta chain was recovered during a study of T cell changes during pregnancy in multiple sclerosis. The table came from immunoSEQ multiplex PCR; TCRdb's copy has only in-frame clones and leaves some out. The table lists more than 55,000 clones, approximately 90% of them singletons. Trimming pared 4 bases from V and 10 bases from J, leaving 11 bases between. From germline, CDR1 is SGHKS and CDR2 YYEKEE (reference sequence). The CDR3 contains 11 residues. This rearrangement joins TRBV5-5 to TRBJ1-1, with D possibly being TRBD1 (5 bases). This clonotype was obtained from a female donor in good health, enrolled as a control in a pregnancy study. This sample comprised peripheral blood, obtained in the first trimester of pregnancy. The CDR3 DNA sequence: TGTGCCAGCAGCACGGCGGGGGGAGCTTTCTTT. Protein product: CASSTAGGAFF.